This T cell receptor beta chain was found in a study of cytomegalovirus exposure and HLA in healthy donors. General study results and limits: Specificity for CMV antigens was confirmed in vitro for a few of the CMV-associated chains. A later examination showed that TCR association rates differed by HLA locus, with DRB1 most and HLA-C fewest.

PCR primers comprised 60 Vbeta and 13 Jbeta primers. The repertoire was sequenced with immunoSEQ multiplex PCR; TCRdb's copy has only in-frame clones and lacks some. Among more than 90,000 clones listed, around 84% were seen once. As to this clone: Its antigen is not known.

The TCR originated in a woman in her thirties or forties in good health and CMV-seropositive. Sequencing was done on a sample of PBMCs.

In DNA form, the CDR3 reads TGTGCCAGCAGTTTTCGATTGTACGAGCAGTACTTC. Its translation is CASSFRLYEQYF. The V and J genes are TRBV28 and TRBJ2-5; D unresolved. The DNA matches TRBJ2-7 better at its end, which makes the J call doubtful. CDR1 and CDR2 (germline): MDHEN, SYDVKM. The CDR3 has 12 residues.